This entry features one TCR beta chain sequence. Sequencing was performed with immunoSEQ multiplex PCR; in TCRdb, only in-frame clones are kept and a portion is missing. The data show approximately 59,000 clones, with about 76% seen just once and around 13% held by the top ten. This entry belongs to a study of T cells in tuberculosis. Sorting used thawed, overnight-rested PBMC stained with anti-CD3, a viability dye and GMM-loaded CD1B tetramer. C32 glucose monomycolate from Rhodococcus equi was loaded onto the CD1B tetramers. Tetramer-sorted PBMC had been CD14 monocyte-depleted before freezing. With 3 bases removed from V and 2 bases from J, the gap between germline ends came to 13 bases. The CDR3 runs to 15 residues. Germline V gives CDR1 SGHRS, CDR2 YFSETQ.

The receptor was derived from an adult woman with latent tuberculosis. V gene TRBV5-1 combines with J gene TRBJ2-3; possibly TRBD1 for D (5 bases). The sequenced sample consisted of CD1b-GMM tetramer-negative cells sorted from PBMCs. The CDR3 region is CASSSGPRDTDTQYF. The CDR3 DNA sequence: TGCGCCAGCAGCTCCGGGCCCAGGGACACAGATACGCAGTATTTT. Full variable domain (outside the CDR3, taken from reference TRBV5-1 and TRBJ2-3): KAGVTQTPRYLIKTRGQQVTLSCSPISGHRSVSWYQQTPGQGLQFLFEYFSETQRNKGNFPGRFSGRQFSNSRSEMNVSTLELGDSALYLCASSSGPRDTDTQYFGPGTRLTVL.